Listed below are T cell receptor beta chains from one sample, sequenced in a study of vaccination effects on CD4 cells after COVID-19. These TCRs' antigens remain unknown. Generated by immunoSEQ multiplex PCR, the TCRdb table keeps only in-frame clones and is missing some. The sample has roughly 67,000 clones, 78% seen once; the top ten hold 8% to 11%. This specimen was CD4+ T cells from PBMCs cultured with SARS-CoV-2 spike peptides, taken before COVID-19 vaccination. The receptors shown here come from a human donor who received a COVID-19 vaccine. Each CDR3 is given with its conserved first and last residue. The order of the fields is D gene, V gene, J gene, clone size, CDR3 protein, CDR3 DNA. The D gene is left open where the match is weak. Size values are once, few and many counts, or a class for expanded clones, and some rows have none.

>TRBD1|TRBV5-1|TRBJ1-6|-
CASRRREGANSPLHF
TGCGCCAGCAGGCGCCGCGAGGGGGCTAATTCACCCCTCCACTTT
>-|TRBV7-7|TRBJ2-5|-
CASSLTGTAHQETQYF
TGTGCCAGCAGCTTAACAGGAACAGCTCACCAAGAGACCCAGTACTTC
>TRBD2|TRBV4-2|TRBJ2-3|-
CASSRQAGGNTDTQYF
TGTGCCAGCAGCCGCCAGGCGGGGGGAAACACAGATACGCAGTATTTT
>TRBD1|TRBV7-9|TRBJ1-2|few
CASSFYSLDRSGGYTF
TGTGCCAGCAGCTTCTACAGCTTGGACAGGTCCGGTGGCTACACCTTC
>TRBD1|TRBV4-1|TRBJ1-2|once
CASSFTGGTHYGYTF
TGCGCCAGCAGCTTTACAGGGGGAACCCACTATGGCTACACCTTC
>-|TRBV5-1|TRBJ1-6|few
CASSFDAPSPLHF
TGCGCCAGCAGCTTCGACGCTCCTTCACCCCTCCACTTT
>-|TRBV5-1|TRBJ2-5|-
CASSFGENRETQYF
TGCGCCAGCAGCTTTGGGGAGAATAGGGAGACCCAGTACTTC
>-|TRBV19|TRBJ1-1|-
CASSTQRTAQIEAFF
TGTGCCAGTAGTACCCAACGGACTGCCCAAATCGAAGCTTTCTTT
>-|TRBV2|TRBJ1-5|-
CASSGVGLSSQPQHF
TGTGCCAGCAGTGGGGTGGGACTTAGTAGCCAGCCCCAGCATTTT
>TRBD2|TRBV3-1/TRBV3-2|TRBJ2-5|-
CASSHLAGGGETQYF
TGTGCCAGCAGCCACCTAGCGGGGGGAGGAGAGACCCAGTACTTC
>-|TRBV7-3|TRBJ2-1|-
CASSSQPGAPGEQFF
TGTGCCAGCAGCTCCCAACCGGGGGCGCCGGGTGAGCAGTTCTTC
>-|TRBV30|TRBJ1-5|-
CAWSILNSNQPQHF
TGTGCCTGGAGTATCCTTAATAGCAATCAGCCCCAGCATTTT
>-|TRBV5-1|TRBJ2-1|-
CASRREVASYNEQFF
TGCGCCAGCAGAAGGGAGGTGGCGTCCTACAATGAGCAGTTCTTC
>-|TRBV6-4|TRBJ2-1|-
CASSVESYNEQFF
TGTGCCAGCAGTGTAGAATCCTACAATGAGCAGTTCTTC
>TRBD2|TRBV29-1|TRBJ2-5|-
CSVAGLAGGGRVETQYF
TGCAGCGTTGCCGGCCTAGCGGGGGGGGGCAGGGTGGAGACCCAGTACTTC
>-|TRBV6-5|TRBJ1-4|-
CASSYRHPGEKLFF
TGTGCCAGCAGTTACCGCCACCCAGGGGAAAAACTGTTTTTT
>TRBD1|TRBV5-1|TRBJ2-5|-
CASRLTGGLETQYF
TGCGCCAGCAGGTTGACAGGGGGCCTAGAGACCCAGTACTTC
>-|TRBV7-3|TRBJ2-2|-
CASSAAGLGTGELFF
TGTGCCAGCAGCGCCGCCGGCTTGGGCACCGGGGAGCTGTTTTTT
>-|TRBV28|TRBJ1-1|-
CASSLWGGNTEAFF
TGTGCCAGCAGTTTATGGGGAGGGAACACTGAAGCTTTCTTT
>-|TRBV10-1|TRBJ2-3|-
CASSDFVTDTQYF
TGCGCCAGCAGTGATTTTGTAACAGATACGCAGTATTTT
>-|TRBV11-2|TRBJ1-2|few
CASSLMDGGYTF
TGTGCCAGCAGCTTAATGGACGGTGGCTACACCTTC
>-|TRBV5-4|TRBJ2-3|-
CASSFGGMGADTQYF
TGTGCCAGCAGCTTTGGGGGGATGGGGGCAGATACGCAGTATTTT
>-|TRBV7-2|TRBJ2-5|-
CASSPRVTETQYF
TGTGCCAGCAGCCCCAGGGTTACGGAGACCCAGTACTTC
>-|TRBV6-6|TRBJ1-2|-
CATGETGYGYTF
TGTGCCACCGGAGAGACAGGATATGGCTACACCTTC
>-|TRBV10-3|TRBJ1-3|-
CAISMGISGNTIYF
TGTGCCATCAGTATGGGCATCTCTGGAAACACCATATATTTT
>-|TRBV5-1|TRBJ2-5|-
CASSLAAGSQETQYF
TGCGCCAGCAGCTTAGCCGCCGGGTCACAAGAGACCCAGTACTTC
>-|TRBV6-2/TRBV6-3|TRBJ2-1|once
CASSQPQAAFFF
TGTGCCAGCAGTCAGCCCCAGGCGGCGTTCTTCTTC
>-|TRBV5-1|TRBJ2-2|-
CASSLAGANTGELFF
TGCGCCAGCAGCTTGGCGGGGGCGAACACCGGGGAGCTGTTTTTT
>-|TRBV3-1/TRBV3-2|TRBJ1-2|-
CASSQLRRLYGYTF
TGTGCCAGCAGCCAATTACGTCGTCTCTATGGCTACACCTTC
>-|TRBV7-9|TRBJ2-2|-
CASSPMNRNTGELFF
TGTGCCAGCAGCCCGATGAACAGGAACACCGGGGAGCTGTTTTTT
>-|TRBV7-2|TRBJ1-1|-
CASSLDRTSNTEAFF
TGTGCCAGCAGCTTAGACCGGACCTCGAACACTGAAGCTTTCTTT
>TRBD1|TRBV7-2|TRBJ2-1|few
CASSFYPDREDEQFF
TGTGCCAGCAGCTTTTACCCGGACAGGGAGGATGAGCAGTTCTTC
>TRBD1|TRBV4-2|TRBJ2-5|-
CASSPGQGETQYF
TGTGCCAGCAGCCCTGGACAGGGGGAGACCCAGTACTTC
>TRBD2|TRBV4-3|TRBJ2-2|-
CASSPGTSGILNSGELFF
TGCGCCAGCAGCCCCGGGACTAGCGGGATACTTAACTCCGGGGAGCTGTTTTTT
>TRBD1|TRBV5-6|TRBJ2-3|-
CASTRDRGVDTQYF
TGTGCCAGCACACGAGACAGGGGTGTAGATACGCAGTATTTT
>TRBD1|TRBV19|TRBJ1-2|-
CASSETGMKNYGYTF
TGTGCCAGTAGTGAGACAGGGATGAAAAACTATGGCTACACCTTC
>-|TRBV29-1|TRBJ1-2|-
CSADGYTF
TGCAGCGCCGATGGCTACACCTTC
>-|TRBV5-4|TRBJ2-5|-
CASSLYRQPGEETQYF
TGTGCCAGCAGCCTCTATCGACAGCCCGGAGAGGAGACCCAGTACTTC